The TCR beta chain under discussion was sequenced for a study of blood T cell repertoires in COVID-19. As for the study in general: Collection of acute and convalescent COVID-19 samples took place in the United States, Italy and Spain. T cells, B-cell-depleted T cells, or PBMCs supplied cDNA or gDNA.

Germline trimming cut 8 bases from V and 6 bases from J; bases unmatched to any gene: 12. Germline CDR1 is SQVTM and CDR2 is ANQGSEA. The CDR3 runs 13 residues. Authors' data handling: Amplifying reference gene primers gave estimates of nucleated cell counts. Measured with immunoSEQ multiplex PCR; TCRdb has only the in-frame clones, and not every one. V and J calls and clone size are those listed in that table; D and trimming were worked out from the DNA. Of about 220,000 clones listed, roughly 88% are singletons. The chain combines TRBV29-1 with TRBJ2-7; 8 bases are shared with TRBD1. The receptor's source is a man between 50 and 59 years old with active or convalescent COVID-19. Sequenced sample: peripheral blood. CDR3 sequence reads: CSPTGTGLREQYV. CDR3 coding DNA: TGCAGCCCGACCGGGACAGGACTACGCGAGCAGTACGTC.